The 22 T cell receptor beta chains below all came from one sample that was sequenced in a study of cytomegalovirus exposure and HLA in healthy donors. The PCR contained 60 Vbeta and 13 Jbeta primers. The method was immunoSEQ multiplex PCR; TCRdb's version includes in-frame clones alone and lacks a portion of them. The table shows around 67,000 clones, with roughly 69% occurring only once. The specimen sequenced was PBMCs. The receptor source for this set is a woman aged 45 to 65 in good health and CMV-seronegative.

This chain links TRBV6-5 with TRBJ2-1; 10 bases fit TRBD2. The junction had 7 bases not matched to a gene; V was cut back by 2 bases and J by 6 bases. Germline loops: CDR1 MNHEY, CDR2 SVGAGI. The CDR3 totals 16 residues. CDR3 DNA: TGTGCCAGCAGTTACCCGGGGCTAGCGGGAGTCAATGAGCAGTTCTTC. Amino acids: CASSYPGLAGVNEQFF.

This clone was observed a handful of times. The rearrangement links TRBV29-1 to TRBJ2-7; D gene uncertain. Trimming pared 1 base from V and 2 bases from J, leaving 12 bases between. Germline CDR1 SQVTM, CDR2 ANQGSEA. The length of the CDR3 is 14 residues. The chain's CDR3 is CSVEGAQAPYEQYF. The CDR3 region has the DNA TGCAGCGTTGAAGGGGCTCAGGCCCCCTACGAGCAGTACTTC.

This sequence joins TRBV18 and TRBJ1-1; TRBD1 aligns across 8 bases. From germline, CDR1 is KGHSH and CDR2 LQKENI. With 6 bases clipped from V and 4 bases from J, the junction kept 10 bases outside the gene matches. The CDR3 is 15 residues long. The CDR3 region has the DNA TGTGCCAGCTCGCAGGGACAGGTTAAAATCACTGAAGCTTTCTTT. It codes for CASSQGQVKITEAFF. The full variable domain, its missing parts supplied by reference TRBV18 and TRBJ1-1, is NAGVMQNPRHLVRRRGQEARLRCSPMKGHSHVYWYRQLPEEGLKFMVYLQKENIIDESGMPKERFSAEFPKEGPSILRIQQVVRGDSAAYFCASSQGQVKITEAFFGQGTRLTVV.

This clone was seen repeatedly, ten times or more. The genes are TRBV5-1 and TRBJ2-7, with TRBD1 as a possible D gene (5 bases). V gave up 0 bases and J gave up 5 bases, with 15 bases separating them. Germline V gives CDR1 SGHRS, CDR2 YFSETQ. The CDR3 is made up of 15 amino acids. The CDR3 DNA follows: TGCGCCAGCAGCTTGGCCGTGTCAGGGTACGACGAGCAGTACTTC. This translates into CASSLAVSGYDEQYF. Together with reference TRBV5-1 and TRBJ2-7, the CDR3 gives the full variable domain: KAGVTQTPRYLIKTRGQQVTLSCSPISGHRSVSWYQQTPGQGLQFLFEYFSETQRNKGNFPGRFSGRQFSNSRSEMNVSTLELGDSALYLCASSLAVSGYDEQYFGPGTRLTVT.

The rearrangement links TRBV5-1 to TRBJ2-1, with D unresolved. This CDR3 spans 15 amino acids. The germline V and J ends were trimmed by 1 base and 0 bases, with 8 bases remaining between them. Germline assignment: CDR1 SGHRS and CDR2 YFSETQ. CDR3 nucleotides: TGCGCCAGCAGCTTGACAGCAAGCTCCTACAATGAGCAGTTCTTC. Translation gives CASSLTASSYNEQFF.

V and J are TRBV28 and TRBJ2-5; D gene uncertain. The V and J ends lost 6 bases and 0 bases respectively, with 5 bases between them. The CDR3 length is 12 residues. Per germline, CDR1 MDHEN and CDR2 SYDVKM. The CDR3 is CASSPYQETQYF. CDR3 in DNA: TGTGCCAGCAGCCCGTACCAAGAGACCCAGTACTTC.

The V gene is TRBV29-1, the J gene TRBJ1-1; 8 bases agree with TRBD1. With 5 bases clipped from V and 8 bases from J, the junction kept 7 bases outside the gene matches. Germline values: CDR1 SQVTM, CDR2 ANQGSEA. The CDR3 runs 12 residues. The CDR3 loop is CSVQGQGREAFF. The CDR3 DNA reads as TGCAGCGTTCAAGGACAGGGACGAGAAGCTTTCTTT.

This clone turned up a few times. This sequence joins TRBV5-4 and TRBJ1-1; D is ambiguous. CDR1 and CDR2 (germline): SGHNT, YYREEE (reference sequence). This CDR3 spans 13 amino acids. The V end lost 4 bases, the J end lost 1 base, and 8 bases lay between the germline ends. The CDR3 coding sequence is TGTGCCAGCAGCCCCAGACAGAACACTGAAGCTTTCTTT. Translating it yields CASSPRQNTEAFF. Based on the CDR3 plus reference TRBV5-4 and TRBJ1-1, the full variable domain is ETGVTQSPTHLIKTRGQQVTLRCSSQSGHNTVSWYQQALGQGPQFIFQYYREEENGRGNFPPRFSGLQFPNYSSELNVNALELDDSALYLCASSPRQNTEAFFGQGTRLTVV.

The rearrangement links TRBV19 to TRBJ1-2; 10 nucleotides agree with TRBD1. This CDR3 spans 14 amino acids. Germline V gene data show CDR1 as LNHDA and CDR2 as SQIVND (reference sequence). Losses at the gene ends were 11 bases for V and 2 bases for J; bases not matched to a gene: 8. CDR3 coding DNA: TGTGCCTCCTGGGACAGGGGTTTAAACTATGGCTACACCTTC. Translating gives CASWDRGLNYGYTF.

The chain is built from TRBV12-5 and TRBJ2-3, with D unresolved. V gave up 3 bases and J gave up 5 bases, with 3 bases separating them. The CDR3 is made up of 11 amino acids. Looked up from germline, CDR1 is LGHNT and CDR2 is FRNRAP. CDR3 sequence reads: CASGFKDTQYF. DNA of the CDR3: TGTGCTAGTGGTTTCAAAGATACGCAGTATTTT.

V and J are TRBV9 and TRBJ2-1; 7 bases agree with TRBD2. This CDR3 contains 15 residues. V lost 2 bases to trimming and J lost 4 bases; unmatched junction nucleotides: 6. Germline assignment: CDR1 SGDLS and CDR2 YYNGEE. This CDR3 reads CASSVIAGAYNEQFF. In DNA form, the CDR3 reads TGTGCCAGCAGCGTCATCGCGGGAGCTTACAATGAGCAGTTCTTC.

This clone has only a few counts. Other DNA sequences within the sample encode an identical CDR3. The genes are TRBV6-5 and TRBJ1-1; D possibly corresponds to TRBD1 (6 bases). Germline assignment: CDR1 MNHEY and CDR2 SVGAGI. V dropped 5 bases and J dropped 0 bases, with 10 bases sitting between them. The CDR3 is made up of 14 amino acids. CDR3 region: CASSKQGLNTEAFF. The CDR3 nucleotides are TGTGCCAGCAGTAAACAGGGCCTGAACACTGAAGCTTTCTTT.

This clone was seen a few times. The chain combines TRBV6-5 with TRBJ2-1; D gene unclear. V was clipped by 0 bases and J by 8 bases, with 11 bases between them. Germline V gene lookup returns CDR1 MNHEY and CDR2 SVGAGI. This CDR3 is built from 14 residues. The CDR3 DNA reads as TGTGCCAGCAGTTACTCGAGCCTAGTTGATGAGCAGTTCTTC. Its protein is CASSYSSLVDEQFF.

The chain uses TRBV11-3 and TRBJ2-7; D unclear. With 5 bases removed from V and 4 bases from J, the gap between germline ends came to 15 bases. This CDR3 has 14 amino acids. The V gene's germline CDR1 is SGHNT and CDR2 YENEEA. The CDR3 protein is CASSLGRAAYEQYF. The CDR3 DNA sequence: TGTGCCAGCAGCCTTGGGCGAGCCGCGTACGAGCAGTACTTC.

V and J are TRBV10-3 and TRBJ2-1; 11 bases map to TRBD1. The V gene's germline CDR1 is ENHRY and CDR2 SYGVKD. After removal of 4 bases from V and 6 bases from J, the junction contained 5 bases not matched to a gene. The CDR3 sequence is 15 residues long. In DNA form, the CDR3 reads TGTGCCATCAGTGTGGTTGGGACAGGGGGCAATGAGCAGTTCTTC. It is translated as CAISVVGTGGNEQFF.

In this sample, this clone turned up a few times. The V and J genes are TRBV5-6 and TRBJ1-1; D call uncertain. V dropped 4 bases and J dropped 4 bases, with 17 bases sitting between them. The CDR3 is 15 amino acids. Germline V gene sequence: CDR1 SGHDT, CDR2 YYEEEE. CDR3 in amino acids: CASSRRRPRGTEAFF. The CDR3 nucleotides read TGTGCCAGCAGCCGACGTCGACCGAGAGGCACTGAAGCTTTCTTT.

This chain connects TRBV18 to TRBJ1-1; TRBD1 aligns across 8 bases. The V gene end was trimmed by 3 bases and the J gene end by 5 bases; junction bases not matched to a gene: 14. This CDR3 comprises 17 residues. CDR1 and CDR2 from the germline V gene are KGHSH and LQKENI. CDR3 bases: TGTGCCAGCTCACCTGCCGGGACAGGCGACTTAGGTACTGAAGCTTTCTTT. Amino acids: CASSPAGTGDLGTEAFF. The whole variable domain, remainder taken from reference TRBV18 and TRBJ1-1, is NAGVMQNPRHLVRRRGQEARLRCSPMKGHSHVYWYRQLPEEGLKFMVYLQKENIIDESGMPKERFSAEFPKEGPSILRIQQVVRGDSAAYFCASSPAGTGDLGTEAFFGQGTRLTVV.

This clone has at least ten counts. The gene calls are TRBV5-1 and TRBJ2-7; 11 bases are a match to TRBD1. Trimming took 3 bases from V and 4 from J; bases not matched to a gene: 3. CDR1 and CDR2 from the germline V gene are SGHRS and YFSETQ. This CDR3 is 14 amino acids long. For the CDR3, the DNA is TGCGCCAGCAGCTCCGGGACAGGGGGATACGAGCAGTACTTC. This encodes CASSSGTGGYEQYF.

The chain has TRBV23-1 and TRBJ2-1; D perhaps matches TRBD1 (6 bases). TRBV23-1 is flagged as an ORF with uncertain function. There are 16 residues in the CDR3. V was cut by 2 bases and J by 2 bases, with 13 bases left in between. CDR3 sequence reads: CASSQKRGTPYNEQFF. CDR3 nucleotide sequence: TGCGCCAGCAGTCAAAAGAGGGGGACACCCTACAATGAGCAGTTCTTC.

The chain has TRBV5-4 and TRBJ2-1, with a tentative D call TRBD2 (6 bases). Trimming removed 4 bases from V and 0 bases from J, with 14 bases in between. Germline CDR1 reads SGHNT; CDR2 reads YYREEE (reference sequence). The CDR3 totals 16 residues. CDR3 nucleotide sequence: TGTGCCAGCAGCGCGTCCTTAGCGGACTCCTACAATGAGCAGTTCTTC. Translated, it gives CASSASLADSYNEQFF.

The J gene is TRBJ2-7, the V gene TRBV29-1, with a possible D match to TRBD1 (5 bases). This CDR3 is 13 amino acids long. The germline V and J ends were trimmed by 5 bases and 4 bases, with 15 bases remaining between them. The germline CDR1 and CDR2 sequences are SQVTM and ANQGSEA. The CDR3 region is CSVKTVLTYEQYF. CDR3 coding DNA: TGCAGCGTTAAGACAGTGCTGACGTACGAGCAGTACTTC.

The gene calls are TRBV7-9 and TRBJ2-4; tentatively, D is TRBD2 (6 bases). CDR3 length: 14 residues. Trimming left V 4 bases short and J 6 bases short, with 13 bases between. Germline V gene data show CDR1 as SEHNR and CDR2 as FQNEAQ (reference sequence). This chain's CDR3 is CASSSAAGRNIQYF. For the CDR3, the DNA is TGTGCCAGCAGCTCTGCAGCGGGCCGAAACATTCAGTACTTC.